The T cell receptor (beta chain) under discussion was sequenced for a study of technical replicates of blood from a handful of donors. Profiled with immunoSEQ multiplex PCR; TCRdb holds only in-frame clones, not every one. The sample contains under 85,000 clones, about 90% of which appear only once. The CDR3 contains 17 residues. The chain has TRBV21-1 and TRBJ1-2; whether TRBD1, the table's D call, matches the DNA was not checked. TRBV21-1 counts as a pseudogene. Sequenced material: T cells isolated from PBMCs. The source of this sequence is a human donor in good health. Some clones in this sample may be carry-over from other donors' samples. The CDR3 reads CASSKADRVTFNYGYTF. CDR3 bases: TGTGCCAGCAGCAAAGCCGACAGGGTGACATTTAACTATGGCTACACCTTC.